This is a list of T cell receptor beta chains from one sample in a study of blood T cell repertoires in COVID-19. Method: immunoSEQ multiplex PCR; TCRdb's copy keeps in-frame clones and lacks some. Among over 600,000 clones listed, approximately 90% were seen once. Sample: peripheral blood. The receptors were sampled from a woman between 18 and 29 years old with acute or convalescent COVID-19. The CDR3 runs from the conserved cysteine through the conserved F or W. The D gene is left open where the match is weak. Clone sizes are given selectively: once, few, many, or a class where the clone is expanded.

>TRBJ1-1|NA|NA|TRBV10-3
CAISESLATPGREAFF
TGTGCCATCAGTGAGTCCCTGGCGACACCCGGTCGTGAAGCTTTCTTT
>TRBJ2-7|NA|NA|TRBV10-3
CAISGGTASEQYF
TGTGCCATCAGTGGCGGGACAGCCTCCGAGCAGTACTTC
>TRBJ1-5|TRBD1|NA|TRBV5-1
CASSPSGQGVGQPQHF
TGCGCCAGCAGCCCAAGCGGACAGGGGGTGGGTCAGCCCCAGCATTTT
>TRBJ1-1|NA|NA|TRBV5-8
CASSLRGSRTEAFF
TGTGCCAGCAGCTTGAGGGGGAGTCGGACTGAAGCTTTCTTT
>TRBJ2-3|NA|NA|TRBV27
CASSFRDSSTDTQYF
TGTGCCAGCAGTTTCAGGGACTCAAGCACAGATACGCAGTATTTT
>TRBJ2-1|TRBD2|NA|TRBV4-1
CASSQVPAGGKGEQFF
TGCGCCAGCAGCCAAGTTCCAGCGGGGGGTAAGGGCGAGCAGTTCTTC
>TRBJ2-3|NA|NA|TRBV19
CASTINRVADTQYF
TGTGCCAGTACCATTAACAGGGTTGCAGATACGCAGTATTTT
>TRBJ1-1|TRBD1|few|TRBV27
CASSLPGGTEAFF
TGTGCCAGCAGTCTACCAGGGGGCACTGAAGCTTTCTTT
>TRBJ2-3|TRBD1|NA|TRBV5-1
CASSLARGSTDTQYF
TGCGCCAGCAGCTTGGCCAGGGGGAGCACAGATACGCAGTATTTT
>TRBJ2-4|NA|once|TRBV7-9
CASSRTGEGAKNIQYF
TGTGCCAGCAGTCGAACGGGGGAAGGGGCCAAAAACATTCAGTACTTC
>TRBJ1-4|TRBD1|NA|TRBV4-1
CASSPEGADEKLFF
TGCGCCAGCAGCCCGGAGGGGGCGGATGAAAAACTGTTTTTT
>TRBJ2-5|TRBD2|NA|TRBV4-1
CASSQGEVAGVQDTQYF
TGCGCCAGCAGCCAAGGAGAGGTAGCGGGGGTCCAAGATACCCAGTACTTC
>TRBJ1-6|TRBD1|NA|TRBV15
CATSIRGQGLSPLHF
TGTGCCACCAGCATCCGGGGACAGGGTTTGTCACCCCTCCACTTT
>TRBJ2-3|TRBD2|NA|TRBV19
CASRKTASGATDTQYF
TGTGCCAGTAGAAAGACGGCTAGCGGGGCCACAGATACGCAGTATTTT
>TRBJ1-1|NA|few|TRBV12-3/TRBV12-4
CASSLGQNTEAFF
TGTGCCAGCAGTTTGGGACAGAACACTGAAGCTTTCTTT
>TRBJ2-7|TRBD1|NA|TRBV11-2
CASSNRDRGPYEQYF
TGTGCCAGCAGCAACCGGGACAGGGGTCCCTACGAGCAGTACTTC
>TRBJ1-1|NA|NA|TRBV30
CAWSTGFTEAFF
TGTGCCTGGAGTACGGGATTCACTGAAGCTTTCTTT
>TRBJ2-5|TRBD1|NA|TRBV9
CASSVGDRGYQETQYF
TGTGCCAGCAGCGTAGGCGACAGGGGGTACCAAGAGACCCAGTACTTC
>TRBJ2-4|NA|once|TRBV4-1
CASSPFSLNLAKNIQYF
TGCGCCAGCAGCCCTTTCTCCTTAAACTTAGCCAAAAACATTCAGTACTTC
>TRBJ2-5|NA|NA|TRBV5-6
CASSPLQETQYF
TGTGCCAGCAGCCCCCTTCAAGAGACCCAGTACTTC
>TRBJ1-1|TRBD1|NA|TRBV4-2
CASSQTTGDSGEAFF
TGTGCCAGCAGCCAGACGACAGGGGATTCCGGTGAAGCTTTCTTT
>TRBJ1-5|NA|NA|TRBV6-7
CASSHYGEGQPQHF
TGTGCCAGCAGCCATTACGGGGAGGGTCAGCCCCAGCATTTT
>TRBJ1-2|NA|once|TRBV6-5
CASRLQGTGAYGYTF
TGTGCCAGCAGACTTCAGGGTACCGGAGCGTATGGCTACACCTTC
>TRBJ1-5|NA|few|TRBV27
CASSSLDGSNQPQHF
TGTGCCAGCAGTTCCCTAGACGGTAGCAATCAGCCCCAGCATTTT
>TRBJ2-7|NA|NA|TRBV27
CASSFFGEQYF
TGTGCCAGCAGTTTTTTCGGCGAGCAGTACTTC
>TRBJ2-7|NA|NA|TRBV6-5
CASSLARVYEQYF
TGTGCCAGCAGCTTAGCACGGGTTTACGAGCAGTACTTC
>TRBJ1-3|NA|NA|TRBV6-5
CASSSPAWGPGNTIYF
TGTGCCAGCAGTTCCCCTGCTTGGGGGCCAGGAAACACCATATATTTT
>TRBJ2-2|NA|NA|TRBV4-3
CASSQENAGVTGELFF
TGCGCCAGCAGCCAAGAAAACGCAGGGGTCACCGGGGAGCTGTTTTTT
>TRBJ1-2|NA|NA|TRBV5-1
CASSLAGSFDLTGGYTF
TGCGCCAGCAGCTTGGCCGGGAGCTTCGATCTGACGGGGGGCTACACCTTC
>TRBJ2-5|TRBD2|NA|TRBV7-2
CASSNIRTSWETQYF
TGTGCCAGCAGTAACATCCGGACTAGTTGGGAGACCCAGTACTTC
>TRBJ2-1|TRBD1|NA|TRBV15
CATSLHRDRVDNEQFF
TGTGCCACCAGCCTACACCGGGACAGGGTGGACAATGAGCAGTTCTTC
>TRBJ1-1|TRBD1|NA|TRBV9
CASSVQGVQDTEAFF
TGTGCCAGCAGCGTACAGGGGGTCCAGGACACTGAAGCTTTCTTT
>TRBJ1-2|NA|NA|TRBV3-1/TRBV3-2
CASSPDSPYYGYTF
TGTGCCAGCAGCCCAGACAGTCCCTACTATGGCTACACCTTC
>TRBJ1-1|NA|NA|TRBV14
CASSQDGSRNTEAFF
TGTGCCAGCAGCCAAGATGGCAGTCGTAACACTGAAGCTTTCTTT
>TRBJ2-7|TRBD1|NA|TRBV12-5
CASGDRGNEQYF
TGTGCTAGTGGGGACAGGGGGAACGAGCAGTACTTC
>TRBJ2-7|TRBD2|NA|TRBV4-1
CASSQDNSLAGGNEQYF
TGCGCCAGCAGCCAAGATAACTCCCTAGCGGGGGGGAACGAGCAGTACTTC
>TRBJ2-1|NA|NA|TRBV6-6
CASTYDRPSYNEQFF
TGTGCCAGCACCTATGACAGGCCATCCTACAATGAGCAGTTCTTC
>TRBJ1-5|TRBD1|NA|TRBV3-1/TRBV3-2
CASNRGGSNQPQHF
TGTGCCAGTAACAGGGGAGGCAGCAATCAGCCCCAGCATTTT
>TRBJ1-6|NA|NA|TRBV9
CASSVDLDMNSPLHF
TGTGCCAGCAGCGTAGATCTGGACATGAATTCACCCCTCCACTTT
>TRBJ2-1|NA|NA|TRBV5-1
CASSLLDYEQFF
TGCGCCAGCAGCTTACTAGACTATGAGCAGTTCTTC
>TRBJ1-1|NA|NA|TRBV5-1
CASSSGGPTEAFF
TGCGCCAGCAGCTCGGGGGGGCCCACTGAAGCTTTCTTT
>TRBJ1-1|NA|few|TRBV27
CASKGLGGKAEAFF
TGTGCCAGCAAAGGCCTGGGAGGGAAGGCTGAAGCTTTCTTT
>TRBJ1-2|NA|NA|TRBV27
CASSFRGISGGILSGYTF
TGTGCCAGCAGTTTCCGAGGGATATCGGGTGGGATTTTGAGTGGCTACACCTTC
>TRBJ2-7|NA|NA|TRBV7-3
CASSPSPGSYEQYF
TGTGCCAGCAGCCCATCGCCGGGCTCCTACGAGCAGTACTTC
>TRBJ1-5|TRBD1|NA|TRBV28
CASSWSDRTNQPQHF
TGTGCCAGCAGTTGGTCGGACAGGACCAATCAGCCCCAGCATTTT
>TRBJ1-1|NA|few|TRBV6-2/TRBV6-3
CASSPDGGTEAFF
TGTGCCAGCAGCCCGGACGGAGGTACTGAAGCTTTCTTT
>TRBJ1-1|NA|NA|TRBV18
CASSPPSRGGTEAFF
TGTGCCAGCTCACCACCGTCTCGAGGGGGCACTGAAGCTTTCTTT
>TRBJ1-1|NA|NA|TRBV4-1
CASGISSGNTEAFF
TGCGCCAGCGGGATCAGTTCGGGAAACACTGAAGCTTTCTTT
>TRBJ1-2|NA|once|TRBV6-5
CASSYGTSPRGYTF
TGTGCCAGCAGTTACGGGACATCGCCTCGGGGCTACACCTTC
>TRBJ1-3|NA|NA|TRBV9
CASSVEKGGNTIYF
TGTGCCAGCAGCGTAGAGAAGGGGGGAAACACCATATATTTT
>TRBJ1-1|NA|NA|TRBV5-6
CASSSAGSGYRGIYKAFF
TGTGCCAGCAGCTCTGCGGGATCTGGGTACCGAGGAATTTACAAAGCTTTCTTT